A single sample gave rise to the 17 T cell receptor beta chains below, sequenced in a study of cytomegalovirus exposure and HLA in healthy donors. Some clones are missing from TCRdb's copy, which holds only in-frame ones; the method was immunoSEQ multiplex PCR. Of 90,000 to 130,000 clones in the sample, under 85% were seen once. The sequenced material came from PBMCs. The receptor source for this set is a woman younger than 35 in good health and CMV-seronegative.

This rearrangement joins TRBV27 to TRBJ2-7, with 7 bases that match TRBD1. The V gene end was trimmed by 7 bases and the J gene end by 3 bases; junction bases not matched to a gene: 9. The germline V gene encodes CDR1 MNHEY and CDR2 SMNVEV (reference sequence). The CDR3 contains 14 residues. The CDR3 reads CASIPRAGGYEQYF. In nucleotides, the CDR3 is TGTGCCAGCATTCCCCGGGCAGGGGGCTACGAGCAGTACTTC.

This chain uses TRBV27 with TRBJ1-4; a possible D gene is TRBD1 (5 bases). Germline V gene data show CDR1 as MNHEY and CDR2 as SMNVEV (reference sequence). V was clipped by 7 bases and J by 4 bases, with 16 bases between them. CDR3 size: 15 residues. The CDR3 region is CASTPVFQGNEKLFF. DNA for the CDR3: TGTGCCAGCACTCCCGTGTTCCAGGGTAATGAAAAACTGTTTTTT.

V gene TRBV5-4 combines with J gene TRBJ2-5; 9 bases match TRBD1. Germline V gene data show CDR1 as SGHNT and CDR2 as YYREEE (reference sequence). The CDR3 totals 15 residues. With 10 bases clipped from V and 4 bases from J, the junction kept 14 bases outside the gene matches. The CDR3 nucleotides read TGTGCCGCCTCGGACAGGGGTGTACTCTTAGAGACCCAGTACTTC. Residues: CAASDRGVLLETQYF.

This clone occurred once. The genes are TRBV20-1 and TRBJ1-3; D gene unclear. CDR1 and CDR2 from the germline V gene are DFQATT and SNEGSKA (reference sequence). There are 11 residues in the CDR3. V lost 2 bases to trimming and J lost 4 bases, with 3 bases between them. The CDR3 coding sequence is TGCAGTGCTAGACTGGGAAACACCATATATTTT. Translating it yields CSARLGNTIYF.

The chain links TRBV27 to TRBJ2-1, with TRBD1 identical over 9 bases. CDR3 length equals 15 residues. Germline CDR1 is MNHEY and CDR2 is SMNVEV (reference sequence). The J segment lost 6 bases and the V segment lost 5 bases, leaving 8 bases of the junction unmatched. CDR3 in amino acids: CASSHTRTGVNEQFF. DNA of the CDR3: TGTGCCAGCAGTCACACCCGGACAGGGGTCAATGAGCAGTTCTTC.

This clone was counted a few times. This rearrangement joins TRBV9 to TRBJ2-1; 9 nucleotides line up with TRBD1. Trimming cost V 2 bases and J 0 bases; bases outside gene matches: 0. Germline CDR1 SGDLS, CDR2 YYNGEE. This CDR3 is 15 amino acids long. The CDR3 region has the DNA TGTGCCAGCAGCGTGGACAGGGGCTCCTACAATGAGCAGTTCTTC. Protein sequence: CASSVDRGSYNEQFF.

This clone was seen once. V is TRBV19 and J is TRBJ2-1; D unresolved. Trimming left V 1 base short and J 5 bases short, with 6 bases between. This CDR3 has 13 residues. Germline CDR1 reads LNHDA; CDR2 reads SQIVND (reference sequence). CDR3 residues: CASSIAVNNEQFF. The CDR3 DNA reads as TGTGCCAGTAGTATAGCTGTTAACAATGAGCAGTTCTTC.

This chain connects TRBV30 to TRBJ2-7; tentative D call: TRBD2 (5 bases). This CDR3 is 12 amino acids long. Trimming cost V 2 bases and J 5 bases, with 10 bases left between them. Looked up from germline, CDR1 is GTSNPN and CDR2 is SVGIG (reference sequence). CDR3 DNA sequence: TGTGCCTGGAGTTTGATAGCGAACGAGCAGTACTTC. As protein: CAWSLIANEQYF.

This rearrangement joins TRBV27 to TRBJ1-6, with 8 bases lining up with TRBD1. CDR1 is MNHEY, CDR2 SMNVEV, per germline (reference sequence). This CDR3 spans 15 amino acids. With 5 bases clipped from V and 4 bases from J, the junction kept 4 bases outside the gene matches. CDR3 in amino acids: CASSAGGGYNSPLHF. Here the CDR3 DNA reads TGTGCCAGCAGTGCAGGGGGCGGGTATAATTCACCCCTCCACTTT.

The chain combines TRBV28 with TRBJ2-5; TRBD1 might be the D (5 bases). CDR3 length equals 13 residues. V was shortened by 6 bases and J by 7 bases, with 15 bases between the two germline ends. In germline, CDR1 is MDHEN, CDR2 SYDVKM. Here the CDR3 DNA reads TGTGCCAGCAGGGGCAGGGCCGCATGGACCCAGTACTTC. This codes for CASRGRAAWTQYF.

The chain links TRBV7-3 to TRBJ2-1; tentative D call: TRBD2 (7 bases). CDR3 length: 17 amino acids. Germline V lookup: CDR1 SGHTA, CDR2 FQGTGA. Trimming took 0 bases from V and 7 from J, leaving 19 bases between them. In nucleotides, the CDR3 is TGTGCCAGCAGCTTAACATCCGGGGGGCCCGGAGGGAATGAGCAGTTCTTC. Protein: CASSLTSGGPGGNEQFF.

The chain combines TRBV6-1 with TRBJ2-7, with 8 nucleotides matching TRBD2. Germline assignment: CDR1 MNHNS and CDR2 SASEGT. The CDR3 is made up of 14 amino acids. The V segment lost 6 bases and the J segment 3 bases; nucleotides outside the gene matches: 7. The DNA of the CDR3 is TGTGCCAGCAGCGTAGCGGGGCTAATCTACGAGCAGTACTTC. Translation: CASSVAGLIYEQYF.

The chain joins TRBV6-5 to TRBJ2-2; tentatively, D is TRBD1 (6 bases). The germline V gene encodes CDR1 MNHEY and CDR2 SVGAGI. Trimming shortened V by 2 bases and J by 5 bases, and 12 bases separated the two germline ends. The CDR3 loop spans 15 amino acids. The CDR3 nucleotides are TGTGCCAGCAGTTACGGGGCAGGGGAAACCGGGGAGCTGTTTTTT. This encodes CASSYGAGETGELFF.

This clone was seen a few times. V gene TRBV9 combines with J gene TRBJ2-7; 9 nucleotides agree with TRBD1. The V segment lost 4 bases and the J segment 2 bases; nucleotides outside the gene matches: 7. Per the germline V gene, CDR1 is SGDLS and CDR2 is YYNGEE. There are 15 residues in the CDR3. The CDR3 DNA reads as TGTGCCAGCAGCTTAAGACAGGGGGTTGCCTACGAGCAGTACTTC. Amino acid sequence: CASSLRQGVAYEQYF. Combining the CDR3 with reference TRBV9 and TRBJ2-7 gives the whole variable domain DSGVTQTPKHLITATGQRVTLRCSPRSGDLSVYWYQQSLDQGLQFLIQYYNGEERAKGNILERFSAQQFPDLHSELNLSSLELGDSALYFCASSLRQGVAYEQYFGPGTRLTVT.

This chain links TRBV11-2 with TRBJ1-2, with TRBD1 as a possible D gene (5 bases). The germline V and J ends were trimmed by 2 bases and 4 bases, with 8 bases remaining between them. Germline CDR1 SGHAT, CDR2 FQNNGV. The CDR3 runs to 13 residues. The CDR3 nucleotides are TGTGCCAGCAGCTTAACAGACAGCTATGGCTACACCTTC. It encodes CASSLTDSYGYTF.

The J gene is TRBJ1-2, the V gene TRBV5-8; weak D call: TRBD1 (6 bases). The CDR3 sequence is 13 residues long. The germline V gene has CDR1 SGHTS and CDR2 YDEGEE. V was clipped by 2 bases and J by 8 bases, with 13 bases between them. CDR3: CASSLYRAEGYTF. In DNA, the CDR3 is TGTGCCAGCAGCTTATACAGGGCTGAAGGCTACACCTTC.

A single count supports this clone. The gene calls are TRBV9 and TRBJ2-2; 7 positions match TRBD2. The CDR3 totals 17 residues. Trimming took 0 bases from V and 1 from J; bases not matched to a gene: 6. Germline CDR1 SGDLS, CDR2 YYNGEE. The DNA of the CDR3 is TGTGCCAGCAGCGTAGAATTTGGGGGGGAGAACACCGGGGAGCTGTTTTTT. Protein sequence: CASSVEFGGENTGELFF.